This T cell receptor beta chain was profiled in a study of spatial heterogeneity in lung cancer. Looking at the study overall: Each time, sequencing found more beta-chain sequences than alpha-chain sequences.

The time point is: sample taken at primary tumor resection. Whole RNA obtained from tumor, nontumor lung or frozen PBMC underwent sequencing without sorting. TCRdb analysed the 5' RACE reads with MiXCR anew, one entry per CDR3 protein. The sample lists around 63,000 distinct CDR3 sequences, about 8% occurring once. V was cut by 4 bases and J by 0 bases, with 18 bases left in between. The germline V gene has CDR1 SNHLY and CDR2 FYNNEI. The CDR3 spans 18 residues. Sample: PBMCs, taken at surgery. V and J are TRBV2 and TRBJ1-4, with D possibly matching TRBD1 (5 bases). This TCR was recovered from a female donor with early-stage non-small cell lung cancer. The CDR3 sequence is CASSANGGTIATNEKLFF. The CDR3 coding sequence is TGTGCCAGCAGTGCCAACGGGGGAACCATAGCAACTAATGAAAAACTGTTTTTT.